The 22 T cell receptor beta chains presented below share a single source sample, sequenced in a study of patients and donors after allogeneic stem cell transplantation. TCRdb itself ran the RT-PCR reads through MiXCR, one entry per CDR3 protein. The sample holds 400,000 to 500,000 distinct CDR3 sequences, 16% seen once. Input material: blood, either unsorted or a sorted T cell fraction (not recorded which). All receptors come from a human donor who was either an allogeneic HSCT recipient or a stem cell or donor lymphocyte infusion donor (not recorded which). It is not recorded whose cells these are; they may come from a transplant donor.

The V gene is TRBV7-2, the J gene TRBJ1-2; 7 nucleotides line up with TRBD1. From germline, CDR1 is SGHTA and CDR2 FQGNSA. After removal of 1 base from V and 4 bases from J, the junction contained 3 bases not matched to a gene. The length of the CDR3 is 14 residues. In nucleotides, the CDR3 is TGTGCCAGCAGCTTAGAAGGACAGGCCTATGGCTACACCTTC. It is translated as CASSLEGQAYGYTF. The full variable domain, its missing parts supplied by reference TRBV7-2 and TRBJ1-2, is GAGVSQSPSNKVTEKGKDVELRCDPISGHTALYWYRQSLGQGLEFLIYFQGNSAPDKSGLPSDRFSAERTGGSVSTLTIQRTQQEDSAVYLCASSLEGQAYGYTFGSGTRLTVV.

This clonotype was observed a single time. This sequence joins TRBV11-3 and TRBJ2-3; 10 bases are a match to TRBD2. Germline CDR1 and CDR2: SGHNT and YENEEA. CDR3 length equals 16 residues. Unmatched junction bases numbered 11, after V lost 6 bases and J lost 5 bases. CDR3 nucleotide sequence: TGTGCCAGCAGTCTTAGCTCCCTAGCGGGAGAAGATACGCAGTATTTT. Translation gives CASSLSSLAGEDTQYF.

This clonotype was seen a handful of times. The rearrangement joins TRBV30 to TRBJ2-7, with 7 nucleotides matching TRBD2. This CDR3 is 14 amino acids long. The germline gives CDR1 GTSNPN, CDR2 SVGIG (reference sequence). Trimming at V came to 0 bases and at J to 6 bases, leaving 8 bases not matched to a gene. CDR3 sequence: CAWSVPRGSSEQYF. The CDR3 DNA follows: TGTGCCTGGAGTGTACCTCGCGGGAGTTCCGAGCAGTACTTC.

V gene TRBV18 combines with J gene TRBJ2-3; D gene unclear. CDR1 and CDR2 (germline): KGHSH, LQKENI. V lost 3 bases and J 1 base, leaving 17 bases between the germline ends. CDR3 size: 17 residues. CDR3 amino acids: CASSPKVSGSGTDTQYF. CDR3 in DNA: TGTGCCAGCTCACCGAAGGTATCCGGATCTGGCACAGATACGCAGTATTTT.

This clonotype has a handful of counts. The chain is built from TRBV28 and TRBJ2-3, with 8 bases lining up with TRBD2. V trimming: 3 bases; J trimming: 1 base; junction bases outside the gene matches: 3. Per germline, CDR1 MDHEN and CDR2 SYDVKM. This CDR3 has 15 residues. The CDR3 reads CASSFPGGRTDTQYF. The CDR3 DNA reads as TGTGCCAGCAGTTTCCCGGGGGGGCGCACAGATACGCAGTATTTT.

This chain connects TRBV24-1 to TRBJ2-2; TRBD2 aligns across 11 bases. Germline V CDR1 and CDR2: KGHDR, SFDVKD. Unmatched junction bases numbered 3, after V lost 3 bases and J lost 7 bases. The CDR3 loop spans 15 amino acids. The DNA of the CDR3 is TGTGCCACCAGTGATCAACTAGCGGGAGTCGGGGAGCTGTTTTTT. Protein sequence: CATSDQLAGVGELFF.

This sequence joins TRBV20-1 and TRBJ1-1; no clear D. The V end lost 2 bases, the J end lost 2 bases, and 6 bases lay between the germline ends. The CDR3 spans 12 residues. Germline values: CDR1 DFQATT, CDR2 SNEGSKA (reference sequence). The CDR3 nucleotides are TGCAGTGCTAGAAGCCCTAACACTGAAGCTTTCTTT. Protein product: CSARSPNTEAFF.

There are many counts of this clonotype. The rearrangement links TRBV5-1 to TRBJ1-2; 7 nucleotides agree with TRBD1. The CDR3 consists of 14 residues. Germline V CDR1 and CDR2: SGHRS, YFSETQ. J lost 4 bases, V lost 5 bases, and 8 bases had no gene match. The CDR3 spells CASRQTGDGYGYTF. CDR3 DNA: TGCGCCAGCAGACAAACAGGGGACGGCTATGGCTACACCTTC.

The chain combines TRBV7-9 with TRBJ2-2; 8 positions agree with TRBD1. The CDR3 runs 15 residues. V lost 5 bases, J lost 5 bases, and 7 bases stayed unmatched. The germline V gene encodes CDR1 SEHNR and CDR2 FQNEAQ (reference sequence). The CDR3 reads CASSITQGATGELFF. The DNA for the CDR3 is TGTGCCAGCAGCATAACTCAGGGGGCGACCGGGGAGCTGTTTTTT.

CDR3 coding DNA: TGTGCCTGGAGTGTACTGACAGGGACGCAGTATTTT. Its protein is CAWSVLTGTQYF. The rearrangement links TRBV30 to TRBJ2-3; TRBD1 aligns across 7 bases. Germline CDR1 and CDR2: GTSNPN and SVGIG (reference sequence). V shed 0 bases, J shed 9 bases, and the junction held 3 bases outside the gene matches. This CDR3 region has 12 residues.

This clonotype appeared a few times. The chain recombines TRBV20-1 with TRBJ1-1; 8 bases are a match to TRBD1. Trimming removed 3 bases from V and 8 bases from J; junction bases left unmatched: 11. Germline values: CDR1 DFQATT, CDR2 SNEGSKA (reference sequence). The CDR3 length is 14 residues. The CDR3 spells CSARLSRGPGEAFF. CDR3 nucleotides: TGCAGTGCTAGGTTGAGCAGGGGGCCCGGGGAAGCTTTCTTT.

The chain carries TRBV7-3 and TRBJ1-5, with 7 nucleotides matching TRBD1. From germline, CDR1 is SGHTA and CDR2 FQGTGA. The trim removed 1 base at V and 10 bases at J, leaving 4 bases unmatched. The CDR3 is made up of 13 amino acids. CDR3 loop: CASSLRQGGPQHF. DNA for the CDR3: TGTGCCAGCAGCTTAAGACAGGGAGGCCCCCAGCATTTT. The full variable domain, its missing parts supplied by reference TRBV7-3 and TRBJ1-5, is GAGVSQTPSNKVTEKGKYVELRCDPISGHTALYWYRQSLGQGPEFLIYFQGTGAADDSGLPNDRFFAVRPEGSVSTLKIQRTERGDSAVYLCASSLRQGGPQHFGDGTRLSIL.

The chain couples TRBV6-1 to TRBJ2-1, with D uncertain. The germline CDR1 and CDR2 sequences are MNHNS and SASEGT. This CDR3 region has 18 residues. Trimming shortened V by 5 bases and J by 1 base, and 21 bases separated the two germline ends. CDR3 protein: CASSPFWGSSTSYNEQFF. CDR3 nucleotide sequence: TGTGCCAGCAGTCCCTTCTGGGGTAGCTCTACTTCCTACAATGAGCAGTTCTTC.

In its sample, this clonotype was seen a few times. The rearrangement joins TRBV6-1 to TRBJ2-3; TRBD2 matches at 12 bases. Germline CDR1 and CDR2: MNHNS and SASEGT. This CDR3 spans 15 amino acids. V was pared by 8 bases and J by 3 bases, with 6 bases of the junction left unmatched. The CDR3 protein is CASVSSGRGTDTQYF. The CDR3 region has the DNA TGTGCCAGCGTATCTAGCGGGAGGGGGACAGATACGCAGTATTTT.

In its sample, this clonotype was seen a few times. The J gene is TRBJ1-5, the V gene TRBV6-5, with D possibly being TRBD1 (5 bases). The CDR3 runs 14 residues. Germline assignment: CDR1 MNHEY and CDR2 SVGAGI. V lost 4 bases, J lost 5 bases, and 12 bases lay in between. The CDR3 sequence is CASSSGGVHQPQHF. The CDR3 DNA is TGTGCCAGCAGTTCGGGGGGGGTCCATCAGCCCCAGCATTTT.

This chain links TRBV12-3 or TRBV12-4 with TRBJ2-7, with D maybe TRBD2 (6 bases). The ends were cut back, 1 base at V and 9 bases at J, with 10 bases in the middle. The CDR3 spans 12 residues. The CDR3 spells CASSLVGGRQYF. The CDR3 DNA reads as TGTGCCAGCAGTTTAGTGGGGGGTCGGCAGTACTTC.

The chain's CDR3 is CASSFYDSSYEQYF. The DNA for the CDR3 is TGTGCCAGCAGTTTCTACGACAGCTCCTACGAGCAGTACTTC. V is TRBV27 and J is TRBJ2-7; D may be TRBD1 (5 bases). V gave up 3 bases and J gave up 0 bases, with 9 bases separating them. The CDR3 extends over 14 amino acids. Germline V lookup: CDR1 MNHEY, CDR2 SMNVEV (reference sequence).

The chain uses TRBV7-6 and TRBJ2-3; no clear D gene. CDR3 length: 15 amino acids. CDR1 is SGHVS and CDR2 is FNYEAQ in the germline V gene. V shed 2 bases and J shed 0 bases, with 9 bases lying between them. The CDR3 is CASSLRHKSTDTQYF. The CDR3 DNA is TGTGCCAGCAGCTTAAGGCACAAGAGCACAGATACGCAGTATTTT. Combining the CDR3 with reference TRBV7-6 and TRBJ2-3 gives the whole variable domain GAGVSQSPRYKVTKRGQDVALRCDPISGHVSLYWYRQALGQGPEFLTYFNYEAQQDKSGLPNDRFSAERPEGSISTLTIQRTEQRDSAMYRCASSLRHKSTDTQYFGPGTRLTVL.

This clonotype turned up a few times. The chain uses TRBV7-9 and TRBJ1-2, with TRBD1 identical over 8 bases. Looked up from germline, CDR1 is SEHNR and CDR2 is FQNEAQ (reference sequence). Trimming at V came to 4 bases and at J to 4 bases, leaving 14 bases not matched to a gene. This CDR3 comprises 17 residues. CDR3 sequence: CASSSQDRVKSLYGYTF. In DNA, the CDR3 is TGTGCCAGCAGCTCCCAGGACAGGGTTAAATCCCTCTATGGCTACACCTTC.

This clonotype was recorded many times. The J gene is TRBJ1-1, the V gene TRBV5-1, with D possibly matching TRBD1 (5 bases). CDR1 is SGHRS, CDR2 YFSETQ, per germline. The CDR3 runs 15 residues. V lost 4 bases and J lost 1, with 14 bases in between. The CDR3 spells CASSPWGAENTEAFF. Here the CDR3 DNA reads TGCGCCAGCAGCCCGTGGGGCGCCGAGAACACTGAAGCTTTCTTT.

This clonotype was observed a handful of times. The CDR3 bases are TGCGCCAGCAGCTTGGAAGGACTGGGGACAGGGGTCGTCCTGACTTTC. It specifies CASSLEGLGTGVVLTF. This chain uses TRBV5-1 with TRBJ2-6; 10 bases match TRBD1. CDR1 and CDR2 (germline): SGHRS, YFSETQ. CDR3 length: 16 amino acids. The junction had 9 bases not matched to a gene; V was cut back by 0 bases and J by 12 bases.

This clonotype was found a few times. The V and J genes are TRBV7-2 and TRBJ2-3; TRBD2 matches 9 bases. The CDR3 covers 16 residues. The trim removed 5 bases at V and 4 bases at J, leaving 10 bases unmatched. Germline assignment: CDR1 SGHTA and CDR2 FQGNSA. CDR3 bases: TGTGCCAGCAGCAAGACGCTAGCGGGGTCCGCAGATACGCAGTATTTT. This sequence encodes CASSKTLAGSADTQYF.